This T cell receptor (beta chain) appears in the sequencing data of a study of neurological immune-mediated disorders. Study information: In a group of approximately 35 multiple sclerosis patients, 31 had the relapsing-remitting type and 3 had the secondary progressive type. Whole-study results and caveats: There was no clinical or MRI feature that showed an association with the multiple sclerosis repertoire cluster.

Libraries from sorted cells each used about a million CD4+ or CD8+ T cells. From the 5' RACE reads, TCRdb called clonotypes with MiXCR, one entry per CDR3 protein. The sample has about 22,000 distinct CDR3 sequences; about 18% are singletons. The CDR3 length is 13 residues. CDR1 SGHTA and CDR2 FQGNSA come from the germline V gene. V dropped 7 bases and J dropped 2 bases, with 11 bases sitting between them. This clonotype was found many times. Its antigen remains unknown. The chain recombines TRBV7-2 with TRBJ1-1; D unresolved. What was sequenced was CD8+ T cells from blood. The sequence derives from a woman aged 18-29 years with multiple sclerosis. For the CDR3, the DNA is TGTGCCAGCAACCCCTCCCACAACACTGAAGCTTTCTTT. Encoded protein: CASNPSHNTEAFF. The variable domain in full, completed from reference TRBV7-2 and TRBJ1-1, reads GAGVSQSPSNKVTEKGKDVELRCDPISGHTALYWYRQSLGQGLEFLIYFQGNSAPDKSGLPSDRFSAERTGGSVSTLTIQRTQQEDSAVYLCASNPSHNTEAFFGQGTRLTVV.